This T cell receptor (beta chain) was identified in a study of T cells after posttransplantation cyclophosphamide. Sequenced by immunoSEQ multiplex PCR; TCRdb stores in-frame clones only, minus some. Observed in the sample are some 40,000 clones, none of them singletons. This clone was recorded at least ten times. The antigen remains unidentified. CDR3 length equals 15 residues. CDR1 MNHEY and CDR2 SMNVEV come from the germline V gene (reference sequence). V was shortened by 3 bases and J by 5 bases, with 15 bases between the two germline ends. Points from the study as a whole: Donor CD8+ memory clones often dominated recipient blood repertoires at later times.

The TCR originated in a man aged 35 to 55 in good health, CMV-negative, and a related stem cell transplant donor. Sequences were obtained from PBMCs. The chain recombines TRBV27 with TRBJ2-3; maybe TRBD2 (6 bases). The CDR3 DNA sequence: TGTGCCAGCAGTTTTTTACCGGGAGTAGGAGATACGCAGTATTTT. Translated: CASSFLPGVGDTQYF.